The entry below gives a single TCR beta chain sequence along with its context. No cognate antigen has been identified for it. Per-nucleotide qualities are absent, and no much larger clonotype sits a single base away. The trial excluded patients who had a history of autoimmune disease or were on systemic immunosuppression. Peripheral blood for TCR sequencing was collected from all dose cohorts at baseline, on cycle 4 day 1, and on cycle 7 day 1. The samples were taken from a phase I, first-in-human, multicenter, open-label dose-escalation trial of ivuxolimab. The trial enrolled adults with locally advanced or metastatic head and neck squamous cell, hepatocellular, melanoma or renal cell carcinoma. Before TCR sequencing, CD4+ and CD8+ T cells were separately sorted from peripheral blood. The record originates from a study of OX40 agonist ivuxolimab in advanced cancers. About the study as a whole: Ivuxolimab was a fully human IgG2 agonistic monoclonal antibody targeting the costimulatory receptor OX40 (CD134). Of the approximately 50 dose-escalation patients, hepatocellular carcinoma was present in about 20, melanoma in about 15, renal cell carcinoma in 9 and head and neck cancer in 9. Intravenous ivuxolimab was administered to patients every 2 weeks at six dose levels: 0.01, 0.1, 0.3, 1.5, 3 and 10 mg/kg. The paper reports the monotherapy dose-escalation portion (N of about 50 patients) of the phase I ivuxolimab trial. Prior anti-PD-1, anti-PD-L1 or anti-CTLA-4 therapy was permitted, and approximately 41% of dose-escalation patients had received checkpoint inhibitors. The dose-escalation cohort was 82.7% male with a mean age of around 64 years, ranging from 23 to 79. Peripheral TCRbeta sequencing was intended to test whether TCR sequence diversity was altered and clonal T-cell expansion was caused by ivuxolimab. Partial responses were achieved by three dose-escalation patients, of whom one had hepatocellular carcinoma and two had cutaneous melanoma. Broader findings and caveats from the paper: After ivuxolimab, CD8+ T cells had more expanded clones than CD4+ T cells on average. At doses from 0.1 to 3.0 mg/kg, clonal expansion was seen in both CD4+ and CD8+ blood T cells between baseline and week 6. Low levels of normalized T-cell clonal expansion were also seen in some nonresponding patients. The antigen specificity of the peripheral T cells that underwent clonal expansion was not determined. In partial responders in the 0.1-3.0 mg/kg groups, normalized peripheral clonal expansion was found to be among the lowest, especially among CD8+ T cells.

Genomic DNA was extracted from sorted cells for sequencing of the TCRbeta CDR3 region. TCRbeta CDR3 regions were sequenced using the immunoSEQ Assay. TCRdb stores this immuneACCESS table with in-frame sequences only. Part of the clones is absent; in the studies checked, under half of the shortfall reflects unresolved V genes, and no reason is known for the rest. Across this sample there are nearly 70,000 clones, with more than 75% seen only once. The ten most abundant clones make up approximately 6.1% of the sample. Trimming at the junction amounts to 3 bases on V and 3 bases on J, and the germline ends lie 3 bases apart. Inclusive of the bounding cysteine and phenylalanine, the CDR3 is 11 residues long. The retained sequence is limited to the CDR3, 33 bases, with the frame set at the first base. For CDR1 and CDR2, the germline V gene (reference sequence) lists LNHDA and SQIVND.

The sequence is built from TRBV19 and TRBJ2-7; the D gene identity is not certain. This specimen consisted of CD4+ or CD8+ T cells sorted from blood, obtained in a trial of the OX40 agonist ivuxolimab. The sequence derives from an adult with an advanced solid tumor such as melanoma, head and neck, liver or kidney cancer. The CDR3 reads CASSIGYEQYF. The sequenced DNA: TGTGCCAGTAGTATCGGCTACGAGCAGTACTTC. The variable domain in full, with residues beyond the CDR3 obtained from the reference TRBV19 and TRBJ2-7 genes, is DGGITQSPKYLFRKEGQNVTLSCEQNLNHDAMYWYRQDPGQGLRLIYYSQIVNDFQKGDIAEGYSVSREKKESFPLTVTSAQKNPTAFYLCASSIGYEQYFGPGTRLTVT.